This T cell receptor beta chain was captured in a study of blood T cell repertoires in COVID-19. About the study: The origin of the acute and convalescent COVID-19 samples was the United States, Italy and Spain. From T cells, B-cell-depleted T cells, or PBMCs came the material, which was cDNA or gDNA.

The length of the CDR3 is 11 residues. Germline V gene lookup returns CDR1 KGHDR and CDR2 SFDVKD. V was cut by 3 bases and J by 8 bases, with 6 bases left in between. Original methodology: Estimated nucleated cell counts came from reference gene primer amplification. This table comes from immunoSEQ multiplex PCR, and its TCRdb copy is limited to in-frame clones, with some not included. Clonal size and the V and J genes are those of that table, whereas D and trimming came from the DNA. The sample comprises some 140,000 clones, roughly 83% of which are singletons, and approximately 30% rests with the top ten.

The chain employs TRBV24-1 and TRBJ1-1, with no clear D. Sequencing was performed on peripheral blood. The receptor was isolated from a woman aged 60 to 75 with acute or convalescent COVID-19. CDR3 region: CATSDGLEAFF. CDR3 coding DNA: TGTGCCACCAGTGATGGGCTAGAAGCTTTCTTT.